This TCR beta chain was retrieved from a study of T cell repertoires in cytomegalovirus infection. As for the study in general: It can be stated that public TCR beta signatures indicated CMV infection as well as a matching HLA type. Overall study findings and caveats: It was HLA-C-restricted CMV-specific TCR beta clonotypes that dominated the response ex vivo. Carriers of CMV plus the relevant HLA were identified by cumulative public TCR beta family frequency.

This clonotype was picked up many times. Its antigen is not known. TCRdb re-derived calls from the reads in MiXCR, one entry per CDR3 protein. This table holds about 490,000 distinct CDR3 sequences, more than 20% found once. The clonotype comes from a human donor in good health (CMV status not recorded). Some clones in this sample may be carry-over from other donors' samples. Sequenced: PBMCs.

The CDR3 is CASSLARGGKETQYF. The CDR3 DNA follows: TGTGCCAGCAGCTTAGCGAGGGGAGGGAAAGAGACCCAGTACTTC. The rearrangement joins TRBV7-2 to TRBJ2-5; 7 bases are shared with TRBD2. Trimming removed 0 bases from V and 3 bases from J; junction bases left unmatched: 4. The CDR3 has 15 residues. Germline-derived CDR1 and CDR2 are SGHTA and FQGNSA.